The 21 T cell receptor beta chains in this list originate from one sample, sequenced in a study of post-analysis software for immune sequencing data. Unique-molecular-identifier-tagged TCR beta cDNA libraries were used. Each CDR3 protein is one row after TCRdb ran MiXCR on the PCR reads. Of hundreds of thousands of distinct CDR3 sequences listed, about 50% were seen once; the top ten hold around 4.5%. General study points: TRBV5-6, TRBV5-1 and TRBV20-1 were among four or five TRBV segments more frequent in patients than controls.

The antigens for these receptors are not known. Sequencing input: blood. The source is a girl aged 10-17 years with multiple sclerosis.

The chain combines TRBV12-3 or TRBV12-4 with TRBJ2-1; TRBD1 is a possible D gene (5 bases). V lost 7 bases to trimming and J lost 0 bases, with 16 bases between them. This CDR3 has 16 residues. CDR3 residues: CASTPAQGNSYNEQFF. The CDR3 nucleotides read TGTGCCAGCACGCCCGCCCAGGGCAACTCCTACAATGAGCAGTTCTTC.

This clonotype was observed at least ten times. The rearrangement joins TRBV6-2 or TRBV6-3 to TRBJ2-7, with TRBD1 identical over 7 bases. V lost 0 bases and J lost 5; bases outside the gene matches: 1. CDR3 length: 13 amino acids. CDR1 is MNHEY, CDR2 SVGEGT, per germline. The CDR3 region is CASSYSDRDEQYF. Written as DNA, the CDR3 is TGTGCCAGCAGTTACTCCGACAGGGACGAGCAGTACTTC.

CDR3 bases: TGTGCCAGCAGCGCCCTGGGCGCTAACCGACCCCGCGAGCAGTACTTC. It specifies CASSALGANRPREQYF. This chain joins TRBV12-3 or TRBV12-4 and TRBJ2-4; D is ambiguous. The assigned J gene may be wrong: the sequence end matches TRBJ2-7 better. The CDR3 has 16 amino acids.

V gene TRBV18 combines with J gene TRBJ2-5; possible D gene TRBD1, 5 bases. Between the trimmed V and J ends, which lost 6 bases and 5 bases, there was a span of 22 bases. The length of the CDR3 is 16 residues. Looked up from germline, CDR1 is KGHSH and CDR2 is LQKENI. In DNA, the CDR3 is TGTGCCAGCTCCCCCTCGGCAGGGTCTACCGTGGAGACCCAGTACTTC. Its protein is CASSPSAGSTVETQYF.

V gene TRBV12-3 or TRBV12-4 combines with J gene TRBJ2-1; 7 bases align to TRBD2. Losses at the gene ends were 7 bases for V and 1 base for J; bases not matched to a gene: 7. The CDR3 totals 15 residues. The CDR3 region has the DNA TGTGCCAGCATCCTCGGACTAGGTTCCTACAATGAGCAGTTCTTC. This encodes CASILGLGSYNEQFF.

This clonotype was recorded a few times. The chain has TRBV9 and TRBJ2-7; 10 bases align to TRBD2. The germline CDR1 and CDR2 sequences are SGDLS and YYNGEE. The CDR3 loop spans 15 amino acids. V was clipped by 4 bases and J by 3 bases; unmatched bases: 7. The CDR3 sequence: CASSLAWTSGYEQYF. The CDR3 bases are TGTGCCAGCAGCCTAGCCTGGACTAGCGGCTACGAGCAGTACTTC.

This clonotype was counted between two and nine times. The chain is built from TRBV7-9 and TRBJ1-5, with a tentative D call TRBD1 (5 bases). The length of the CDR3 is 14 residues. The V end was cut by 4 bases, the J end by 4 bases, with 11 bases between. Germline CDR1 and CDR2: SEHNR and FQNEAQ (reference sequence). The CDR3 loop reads CASSSDRENQPQHF. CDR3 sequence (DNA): TGTGCCAGCAGCTCCGACAGAGAAAATCAGCCCCAGCATTTT.

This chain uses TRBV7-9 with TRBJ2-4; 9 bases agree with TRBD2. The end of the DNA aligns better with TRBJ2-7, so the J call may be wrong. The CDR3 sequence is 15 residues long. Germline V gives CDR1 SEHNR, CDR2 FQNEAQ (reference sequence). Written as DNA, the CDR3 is TGTGCCAGCAGCTTTGGGGCGGGAGGGCGAGACGAGCAGTACTTC. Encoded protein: CASSFGAGGRDEQYF.

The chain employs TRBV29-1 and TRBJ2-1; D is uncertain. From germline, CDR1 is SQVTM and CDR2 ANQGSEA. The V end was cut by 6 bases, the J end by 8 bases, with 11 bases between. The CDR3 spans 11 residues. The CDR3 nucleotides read TGCAGCGTCGGACCCCCATATGAGCAGTTCTTC. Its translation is CSVGPPYEQFF.

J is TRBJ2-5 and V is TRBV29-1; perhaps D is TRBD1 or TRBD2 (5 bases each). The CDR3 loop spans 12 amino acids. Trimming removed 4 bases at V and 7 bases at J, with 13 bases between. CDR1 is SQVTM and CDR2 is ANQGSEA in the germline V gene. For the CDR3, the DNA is TGCAGCGTTGCTCGGGACCGTGGGACCCAGTACTTC. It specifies CSVARDRGTQYF.

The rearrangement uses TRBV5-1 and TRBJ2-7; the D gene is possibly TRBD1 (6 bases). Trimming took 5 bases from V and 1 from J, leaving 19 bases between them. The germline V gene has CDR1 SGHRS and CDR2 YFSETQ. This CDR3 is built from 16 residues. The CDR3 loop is CASSPSFRDTSYEQYF. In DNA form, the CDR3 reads TGCGCCAGCAGTCCTAGTTTTCGGGACACTTCCTACGAGCAGTACTTC.

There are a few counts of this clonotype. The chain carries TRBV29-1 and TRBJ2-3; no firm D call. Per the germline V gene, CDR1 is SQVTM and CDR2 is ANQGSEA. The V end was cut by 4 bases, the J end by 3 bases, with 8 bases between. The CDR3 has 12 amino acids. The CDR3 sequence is CSVGRVTDTQYF. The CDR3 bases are TGCAGCGTTGGAAGGGTGACAGATACGCAGTATTTT.

The CDR3 protein is CAISQGLAGSKEQFF. CDR3 sequence (DNA): TGTGCCATCAGTCAGGGACTAGCGGGAAGTAAAGAGCAGTTCTTC. The V and J genes are TRBV10-3 and TRBJ2-1, with 13 positions matching TRBD2. From germline, CDR1 is ENHRY and CDR2 SYGVKD. The CDR3 has 15 amino acids. V shed 5 bases and J 10 bases; nucleotides not matched to a gene: 8.

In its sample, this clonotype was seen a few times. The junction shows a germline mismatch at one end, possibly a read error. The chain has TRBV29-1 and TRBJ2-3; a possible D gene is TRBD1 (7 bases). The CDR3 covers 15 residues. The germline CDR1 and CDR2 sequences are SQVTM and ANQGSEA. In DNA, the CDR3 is TGTAGCGGCAGAGACAGGGTGGGACCCACAGATACGCAGTATTTT. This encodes CSGRDRVGPTDTQYF.

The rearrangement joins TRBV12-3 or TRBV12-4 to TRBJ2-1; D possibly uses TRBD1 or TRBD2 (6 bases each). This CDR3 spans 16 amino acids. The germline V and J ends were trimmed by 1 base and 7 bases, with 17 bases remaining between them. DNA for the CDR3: TGTGCCAGCAGTTTAGGTTTCGGGGGCGCCGGGAATGAGCAGTTCTTC. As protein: CASSLGFGGAGNEQFF.

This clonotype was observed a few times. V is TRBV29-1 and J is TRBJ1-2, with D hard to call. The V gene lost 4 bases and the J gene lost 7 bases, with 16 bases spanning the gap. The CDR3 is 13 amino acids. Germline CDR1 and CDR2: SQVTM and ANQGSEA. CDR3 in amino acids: CSVVSAAGPGYTF. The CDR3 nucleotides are TGCAGCGTTGTAAGTGCGGCAGGTCCTGGCTACACCTTC.

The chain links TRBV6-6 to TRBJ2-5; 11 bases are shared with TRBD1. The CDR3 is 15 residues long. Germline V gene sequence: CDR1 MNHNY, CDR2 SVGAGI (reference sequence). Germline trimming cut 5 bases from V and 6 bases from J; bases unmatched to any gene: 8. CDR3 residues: CASSHPGQGGQTQYF. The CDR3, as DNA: TGTGCCAGCAGTCATCCGGGACAGGGGGGTCAGACCCAGTACTTC.

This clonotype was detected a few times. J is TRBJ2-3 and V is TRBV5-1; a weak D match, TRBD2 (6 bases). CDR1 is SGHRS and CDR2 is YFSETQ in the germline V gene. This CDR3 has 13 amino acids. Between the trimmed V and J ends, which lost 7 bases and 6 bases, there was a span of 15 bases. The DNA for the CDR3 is TGCGCCAGCTCCCCGACTAGGCTCGATACGCAGTATTTT. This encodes CASSPTRLDTQYF.

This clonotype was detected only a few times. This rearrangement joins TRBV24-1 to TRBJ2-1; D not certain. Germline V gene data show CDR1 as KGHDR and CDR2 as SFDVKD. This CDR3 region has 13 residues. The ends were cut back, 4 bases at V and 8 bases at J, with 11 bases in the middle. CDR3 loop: CATSEPNKDEQFF. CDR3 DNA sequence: TGTGCCACCAGTGAACCAAACAAGGATGAGCAGTTCTTC.

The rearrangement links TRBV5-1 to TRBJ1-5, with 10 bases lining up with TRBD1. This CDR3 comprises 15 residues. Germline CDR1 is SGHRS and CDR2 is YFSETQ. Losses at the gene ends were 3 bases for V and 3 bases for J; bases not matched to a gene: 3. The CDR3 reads CASSSGTGDNQPQHF. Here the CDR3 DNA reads TGCGCCAGCAGCTCCGGGACAGGGGACAATCAGCCCCAGCATTTT. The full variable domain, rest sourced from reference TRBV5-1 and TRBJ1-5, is KAGVTQTPRYLIKTRGQQVTLSCSPISGHRSVSWYQQTPGQGLQFLFEYFSETQRNKGNFPGRFSGRQFSNSRSEMNVSTLELGDSALYLCASSSGTGDNQPQHFGDGTRLSIL.

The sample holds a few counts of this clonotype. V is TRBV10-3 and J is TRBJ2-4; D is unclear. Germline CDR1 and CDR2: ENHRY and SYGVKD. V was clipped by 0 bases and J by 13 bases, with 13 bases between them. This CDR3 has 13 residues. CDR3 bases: TGTGCCATCAGTGAGTCTCGTGTCAGCCCCCAGTACTTC. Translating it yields CAISESRVSPQYF.